This T cell receptor beta chain was documented in a study of OX40 agonist ivuxolimab in advanced cancers. For the study at large: Across the patients, intravenous ivuxolimab was delivered every 2 weeks at 0.01 to 10 mg/kg. A history of anti-PD-1, anti-PD-L1 or anti-CTLA-4 therapy was acceptable, and approximately 41% had some. The study's findings and limits: Normalized T-cell clonal expansion was also low in a subset of nonresponders.

For this clone: Its antigen is still unknown.

Germline V gene sequence: CDR1 SGHRS, CDR2 YFSETQ. V was clipped by 2 bases and J by 0 bases, with 6 bases between them. This CDR3 spans 14 amino acids. TCRdb's table, derived via immunoSEQ multiplex PCR, lists solely in-frame clones and lacks some. The sample contains some 75,000 clones, less than 90% of which appear only once. This sample comprised CD4+ or CD8+ T cells sorted from blood, obtained in a trial of the OX40 agonist ivuxolimab. This receptor was identified in an adult with an advanced solid tumor such as melanoma, head and neck, liver or kidney cancer. The V and J genes are TRBV5-1 and TRBJ1-3; D unresolved. The CDR3 is CASSFQDSGNTIYF. CDR3 sequence (DNA): TGCGCCAGCAGCTTCCAAGACTCTGGAAACACCATATATTTT.